One and the same sample provided the 23 T cell receptor beta chains below, sequenced in a study of shared clonotypes between healthy human individuals. TCRdb keeps only in-frame clones here, not all; method: immunoSEQ multiplex PCR. In the table there are approximately 710,000 clones, roughly 87% of which are singletons. Sequenced material: memory CD8+ T cells from PBMCs. Subset: CD45RO+ cells pooled with CCR7-negative TemRA cells. All receptors come from a young man in good health. Some clones in this sample may be carry-over from other donors' samples.

The CDR3 DNA reads TGTGCCAGCACCCCATCCCACCGTTCGAACACCGGGGAGCTGTTTTTT. Protein sequence: CASTPSHRSNTGELFF. The chain couples TRBV28 to TRBJ2-2; no firm D call. V was clipped by 7 bases and J by 0 bases, with 15 bases between them. The germline V gene has CDR1 MDHEN and CDR2 SYDVKM. The CDR3 runs to 16 residues. Full variable domain (outside the CDR3, taken from reference TRBV28 and TRBJ2-2): DVKVTQSSRYLVKRTGEKVFLECVQDMDHENMFWYRQDPGLGLRLIYFSYDVKMKEKGDIPEGYSVSREKKERFSLILESASTNQTSMYLCASTPSHRSNTGELFFGEGSRLTVL.

J is TRBJ1-5 and V is TRBV15, with a tentative D call TRBD1 (5 bases). The germline V gene encodes CDR1 LNHNV and CDR2 YYDKDF (reference sequence). CDR3 length: 16 amino acids. The V and J ends lost 5 bases and 1 base respectively, with 15 bases between them. DNA for the CDR3: TGTGCCACCAGCGAGTGGGGGGGAGCGAGCAATCAGCCCCAGCATTTT. This encodes CATSEWGGASNQPQHF.

The rearrangement joins TRBV14 to TRBJ2-7; D unclear. Deletions cut 0 bases from V and 4 bases from J, with 7 bases between. CDR1 is SGHDN, CDR2 FVKESK, per germline. The CDR3 runs 13 residues. The chain's CDR3 is CASSQDGRYEQYF. CDR3 coding DNA: TGTGCCAGCAGCCAAGATGGTCGGTACGAGCAGTACTTC.

This chain connects TRBV19 to TRBJ2-5, with D uncertain. Germline lookup yields CDR1 LNHDA and CDR2 SQIVND (reference sequence). This CDR3 has 17 residues. Trimming took off 3 bases at V and 7 bases at J, with 24 bases between the two ends. CDR3: CASSISPRWSYERTQYF. The CDR3 DNA sequence: TGTGCCAGTAGTATTAGTCCCCGGTGGAGTTACGAACGGACCCAGTACTTC. The variable domain in full, completed from reference TRBV19 and TRBJ2-5, reads DGGITQSPKYLFRKEGQNVTLSCEQNLNHDAMYWYRQDPGQGLRLIYYSQIVNDFQKGDIAEGYSVSREKKESFPLTVTSAQKNPTAFYLCASSISPRWSYERTQYFGPGTRLLVL.

Here the CDR3 reads CASSLLFRGLETEAFF. As DNA, the CDR3 is TGTGCCAGCAGCTTGCTTTTTCGGGGGCTGGAGACTGAAGCTTTCTTT. This chain joins TRBV5-6 and TRBJ1-1, with D tentatively TRBD1 (6 bases). V dropped 1 base and J dropped 5 bases, with 18 bases sitting between them. The length of the CDR3 is 16 residues. Germline-derived CDR1 and CDR2 are SGHDT and YYEEEE.

V gene TRBV11-2 combines with J gene TRBJ2-5; no definite D call. The end of the DNA aligns better with TRBJ2-7, so the J call may be wrong. The CDR3 covers 15 residues. Germline CDR1 reads SGHAT; CDR2 reads FQNNGV. The CDR3: CASSPTRTPAGEQYF. In nucleotides, the CDR3 is TGTGCCAGCAGCCCAACCAGGACCCCGGCCGGCGAGCAGTACTTC.

V is TRBV28 and J is TRBJ2-5; 10 bases map to TRBD2. The CDR3 is made up of 18 amino acids. Germline CDR1 and CDR2: MDHEN and SYDVKM. V dropped 6 bases and J dropped 2; count of bases not matched to a gene: 15. CDR3 sequence reads: CASSHEREGLSYQETQYF. CDR3 bases: TGTGCCAGCAGCCATGAGCGGGAGGGCCTTTCGTATCAAGAGACCCAGTACTTC.

This chain uses TRBV28 with TRBJ2-7; D gene uncertain. The CDR3 totals 15 residues. CDR1 is MDHEN and CDR2 is SYDVKM in the germline V gene. Deletions cut 5 bases from V and 3 bases from J, with 17 bases between. CDR3: CASSTGSWRLYEQYF. CDR3 nucleotides: TGTGCCAGCAGTACGGGTTCGTGGAGACTCTACGAGCAGTACTTC.

V usage is TRBV19 and J usage is TRBJ2-7; possible D gene TRBD1, 6 bases. Germline V CDR1 and CDR2: LNHDA, SQIVND (reference sequence). The V end was cut by 6 bases, the J end by 4 bases, with 10 bases between. This CDR3 contains 12 residues. The chain's CDR3 is CASSATGYEQYF. CDR3 bases: TGTGCCAGTAGCGCAACAGGGTACGAGCAGTACTTC.

The chain employs TRBV7-9 and TRBJ2-3; 8 bases fit TRBD1. The V and J ends lost 2 bases and 2 bases, in that order; junction bases with no gene match: 3. The germline CDR1 and CDR2 sequences are SEHNR and FQNEAQ (reference sequence). The CDR3 is 15 amino acids. The CDR3 is CASSLRTGSTDTQYF. DNA for the CDR3: TGTGCCAGCAGCTTAAGGACAGGGTCCACAGATACGCAGTATTTT. The full variable domain, rest sourced from reference TRBV7-9 and TRBJ2-3, is DTGVSQNPRHKITKRGQNVTFRCDPISEHNRLYWYRQTLGQGPEFLTYFQNEAQLEKSRLLSDRFSAERPKGSFSTLEIQRTEQGDSAMYLCASSLRTGSTDTQYFGPGTRLTVL.

To note about this clone: This CDR3 is also generated by other DNA sequences in the sample. The genes are TRBV19 and TRBJ2-3; 9 nucleotides match TRBD2. This CDR3 has 15 amino acids. Germline V lookup: CDR1 LNHDA, CDR2 SQIVND (reference sequence). Losses at the gene ends were 2 bases for V and 1 base for J; bases not matched to a gene: 1. The CDR3 loop is CASSIRLAGTDTQYF. CDR3 nucleotides: TGTGCCAGTAGTATAAGACTAGCGGGCACAGATACGCAGTATTTT.

The V call is TRBV29-1, the J call TRBJ2-3; 16 positions match TRBD2. Trimming at V came to 7 bases and at J to 4 bases, leaving 20 bases not matched to a gene. The CDR3 extends over 20 amino acids. Germline-derived CDR1 and CDR2 are SQVTM and ANQGSEA. In DNA form, the CDR3 reads TGCAGCGCGACGGGACTAGCGGGAGGGCCTAGAGGTTATTCTGCAGATACGCAGTATTTT. This gives the protein CSATGLAGGPRGYSADTQYF.

V and J are TRBV10-2 and TRBJ2-7; 7 bases match TRBD1. This CDR3 contains 16 residues. Germline assignment: CDR1 WSHSY and CDR2 SAAADI. J lost 1 base, V lost 3 bases, and 9 bases had no gene match. The CDR3 loop is CASSDQLGTVSYEQYF. The CDR3 nucleotides are TGCGCCAGCAGTGATCAGTTGGGGACAGTTTCCTACGAGCAGTACTTC.

The gene calls are TRBV2 and TRBJ2-7; weak D call: TRBD1 (6 bases). Germline loops: CDR1 SNHLY, CDR2 FYNNEI. The CDR3 has 17 residues. Trimming shortened V by 4 bases and J by 1 base, and 20 bases separated the two germline ends. The CDR3 DNA is TGTGCCAGCAGTGGATTGGCAGGGGTCCCGCTTTCCTACGAGCAGTACTTC. Translated: CASSGLAGVPLSYEQYF.

This clone appeared a few times. This chain joins TRBV19 and TRBJ1-1; no reliable D call. The CDR3 covers 15 residues. V lost 3 bases and J 3 bases, leaving 14 bases between the germline ends. Germline values: CDR1 LNHDA, CDR2 SQIVND (reference sequence). CDR3 residues: CASSILFGSDTEAFF. DNA for the CDR3: TGTGCCAGTAGTATCTTATTCGGGAGTGACACTGAAGCTTTCTTT.

This clone was found a few times. The CDR3 DNA is TGTGCCAGCAGTTACCGGGACACGGGGAACTATGGCTACACCTTC. Its translation is CASSYRDTGNYGYTF. V gene TRBV27 combines with J gene TRBJ1-2, with D possibly being TRBD1 (6 bases). CDR1 MNHEY and CDR2 SMNVEV come from the germline V gene (reference sequence). Trimming cost V 4 bases and J 2 bases, with 14 bases left between them. The CDR3 spans 15 residues.

This clone was observed once. This chain joins TRBV5-1 and TRBJ2-1; TRBD1 is a possible D gene (6 bases). Trimming pared 5 bases from V and 6 bases from J, leaving 18 bases between. This CDR3 comprises 15 residues. Germline V gene lookup returns CDR1 SGHRS and CDR2 YFSETQ. The CDR3 protein is CASRPGTRAPNEQFF. The CDR3 coding sequence is TGCGCCAGCAGACCCGGGACAAGGGCCCCCAATGAGCAGTTCTTC.

This sequence joins TRBV10-3 and TRBJ1-1; D is unclear. CDR3 size: 11 residues. Trimming shortened V by 2 bases and J by 3 bases, and 1 base separated the two germline ends. Looked up from germline, CDR1 is ENHRY and CDR2 is SYGVKD. The CDR3 region has the DNA TGTGCCATCAGTGAGGACACTGAAGCTTTCTTT. Amino acid sequence: CAISEDTEAFF.

The chain couples TRBV19 to TRBJ1-5; perhaps TRBD1 as D (5 bases). Germline values: CDR1 LNHDA, CDR2 SQIVND (reference sequence). This CDR3 region has 15 residues. The ends were cut back, 10 bases at V and 1 base at J, with 17 bases in the middle. As DNA, the CDR3 is TGTGCCACCAGCCCTAGCGGGGGGAGCAATCAGCCCCAGCATTTT. As protein: CATSPSGGSNQPQHF. Looking up the rest from reference TRBV19 and TRBJ1-5 gives the full variable domain: DGGITQSPKYLFRKEGQNVTLSCEQNLNHDAMYWYRQDPGQGLRLIYYSQIVNDFQKGDIAEGYSVSREKKESFPLTVTSAQKNPTAFYLCATSPSGGSNQPQHFGDGTRLSIL.

The chain recombines TRBV28 with TRBJ2-3; 8 nucleotides line up with TRBD2. V shed 8 bases, J shed 0 bases, and the junction held 16 bases outside the gene matches. CDR3 length: 18 residues. The germline V gene encodes CDR1 MDHEN and CDR2 SYDVKM. CDR3 sequence reads: CASSLGVAASGSTDTQYF. CDR3 DNA sequence: TGTGCCAGCTCCCTGGGTGTTGCGGCTAGCGGGAGCACAGATACGCAGTATTTT.

V usage is TRBV28 and J usage is TRBJ1-4, with D maybe TRBD1 (6 bases). The CDR3 length is 15 residues. Germline assignment: CDR1 MDHEN and CDR2 SYDVKM. Trimming cost V 6 bases and J 4 bases, with 15 bases left between them. CDR3 protein: CASRVTGPLNEKLFF. Here the CDR3 DNA reads TGTGCCAGCAGAGTAACAGGGCCCCTTAATGAAAAACTGTTTTTT.

This chain connects TRBV7-9 to TRBJ1-4; D call uncertain. Germline V gives CDR1 SEHNR, CDR2 FQNEAQ (reference sequence). Trimming took 3 bases from V and 7 from J, leaving 15 bases between them. The CDR3 loop spans 15 amino acids. The CDR3 sequence: CASSFPIQAGEKLFF. The DNA for the CDR3 is TGTGCCAGCAGCTTTCCTATACAAGCGGGTGAAAAACTGTTTTTT.

In this sample, this clone turned up once. The rearrangement joins TRBV10-3 to TRBJ1-2; the match to TRBD1 covers 8 bases. Losses at the gene ends were 4 bases for V and 3 bases for J; bases not matched to a gene: 7. The CDR3 consists of 15 residues. Germline loops: CDR1 ENHRY, CDR2 SYGVKD. The CDR3 region has the DNA TGTGCCATCAGTGTTGCCAGGGGGCTAGACTATGGCTACACCTTC. Amino acid sequence: CAISVARGLDYGYTF.